This TCR beta chain derives from a study of Ad26.COV2.S vaccination and SARS-CoV-2 variants. Overall study findings and caveats: Recipients of vaccine and of placebo showed similar breadth of their non-spike TCR repertoires.

Germline V gene data show CDR1 as MDHEN and CDR2 as SYDVKM. This CDR3 spans 12 amino acids. V lost 2 bases and J 6 bases, leaving 5 bases between the germline ends. Treatment denoted: about 20 received Ad26.COV2.S at low or high dose, single or two shots; roughly 5 received placebo; per-sample allocation not given. All samples were drawn on day 63, counting from the first vaccine or placebo injection. Recruitment in Boston yielded a donor of adult age, 18-55 years. The table came from immunoSEQ multiplex PCR; TCRdb's copy has only in-frame clones and leaves some out. The data show 300,000 to 350,000 clones, with just under 85% seen just once and 2% to 2.5% held by the top ten. This clone was seen only once. Its antigen is as yet unknown.

The sequences come from peripheral blood, collected in a trial of Ad26.COV2.S vaccine versus placebo. This TCR derives from a person aged 18-60 years who received the Ad26.COV2.S COVID-19 vaccine or a placebo. V and J are TRBV28 and TRBJ1-5; D is ambiguous. The CDR3 coding sequence is TGTGCCAGCAGTTTACCCCGTCAGCCCCAGCATTTT. This sequence encodes CASSLPRQPQHF. Together with reference TRBV28 and TRBJ1-5, the CDR3 gives the full variable domain: DVKVTQSSRYLVKRTGEKVFLECVQDMDHENMFWYRQDPGLGLRLIYFSYDVKMKEKGDIPEGYSVSREKKERFSLILESASTNQTSMYLCASSLPRQPQHFGDGTRLSIL.